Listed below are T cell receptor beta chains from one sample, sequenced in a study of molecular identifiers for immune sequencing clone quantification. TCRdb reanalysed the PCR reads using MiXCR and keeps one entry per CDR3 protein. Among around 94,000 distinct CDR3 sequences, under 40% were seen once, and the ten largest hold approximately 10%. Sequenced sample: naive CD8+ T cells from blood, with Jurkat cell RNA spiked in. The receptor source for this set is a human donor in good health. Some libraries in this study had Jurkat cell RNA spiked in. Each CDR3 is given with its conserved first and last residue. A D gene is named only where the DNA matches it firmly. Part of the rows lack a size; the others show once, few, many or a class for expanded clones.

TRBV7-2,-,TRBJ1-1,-,CASSFSGPRANTEAFF,TGCGCCAGCAGCTTTTCGGGGCCCAGAGCGAACACTGAAGCTTTCTTT
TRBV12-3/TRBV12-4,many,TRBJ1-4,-,CASTPGLLGGEKLFF,TGTGCCAGCACCCCGGGGCTCCTCGGAGGGGAAAAACTGTTTTTT
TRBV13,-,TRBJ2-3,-,CASSSPSRGSRDTQYF,TGTGCCAGCAGCTCACCTTCGCGGGGTAGTAGGGATACGCAGTATTTT
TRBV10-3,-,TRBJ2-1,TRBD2,CAISKSDVAGYNEQFF,TGTGCCATCAGTAAGTCAGACGTAGCGGGGTACAATGAGCAGTTCTTC
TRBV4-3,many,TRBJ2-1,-,CASSEQGTDNEQFF,TGCGCCAGCAGCGAACAGGGAACGGACAATGAGCAGTTCTTC
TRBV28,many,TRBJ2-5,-,CASSLVVGTTPQETQYF,TGTGCCAGCAGTTTGGTCGTAGGGACGACCCCCCAAGAGACCCAGTACTTC
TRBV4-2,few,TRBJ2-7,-,CASSQEVPGATYEQYF,TGTGCCAGCAGCCAAGAGGTCCCAGGCGCGACCTACGAGCAGTACTTC
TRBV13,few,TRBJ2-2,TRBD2,CASSSRLAGVTGELFF,TGTGCCAGCAGCTCTAGACTAGCGGGAGTTACCGGGGAGCTGTTTTTT
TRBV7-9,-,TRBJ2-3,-,CASSYHTQYF,TGTGCCAGCAGCTACCATACGCAGTATTTT
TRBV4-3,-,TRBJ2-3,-,CASSQGGLLATDTQYF,TGCGCCAGCAGCCAAGGGGGGCTACTAGCCACAGATACGCAGTATTTT
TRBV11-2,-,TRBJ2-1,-,CASSLGRQYPYNEQFF,TGTGCCAGCAGCTTAGGCCGACAGTATCCCTACAATGAGCAGTTCTTC
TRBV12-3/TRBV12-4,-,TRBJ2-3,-,CATDTQYF,TGTGCCACAGATACGCAGTATTTT
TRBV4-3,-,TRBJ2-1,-,CASSPLTPPTYNEQFF,TGCGCCAGCAGCCCACTGACCCCACCTACCTACAATGAGCAGTTCTTC